These 8 T cell receptor beta chains came from one sample sequenced in a study of blood T cells in healthy people across ages. PCR was performed a second time for roughly 7 to 11 cycles using a sample-barcoded 5' primer and a J-beta primer mix. One entry per CDR3 protein, called by TCRdb with MiXCR from the 5' RACE reads. Seen here are around 1.7 million distinct CDR3 sequences, roughly 27% observed once, and the top ten hold approximately 7.7%. The sample was blood. All receptors come from a woman in her twenties or thirties in good health.

The table lists this clonotype with a few counts. J is TRBJ2-7 and V is TRBV7-2; D ambiguous. There are 13 residues in the CDR3. From germline, CDR1 is SGHTA and CDR2 FQGNSA. V was trimmed by 5 bases and J by 4 bases, leaving 12 bases between them. CDR3 DNA: TGTGCCAGCAGCACACGGGTCTTTTACGAGCAGTACTTC. As protein: CASSTRVFYEQYF.

This clonotype was detected ten times or more. This chain links TRBV6-2 or TRBV6-3 with TRBJ2-1, with TRBD2 matching over 10 bases. The CDR3 has 15 amino acids. Germline CDR1 and CDR2: MNHEY and SVGEGT. V lost 5 bases, J lost 9 bases, and 10 bases stayed unmatched. This chain's CDR3 is CASSDQRGGLLEQFF. The CDR3 bases are TGTGCCAGCAGTGACCAGCGGGGGGGCCTCCTTGAGCAGTTCTTC.

Points on this clonotype: The junction departs from the called germline gene at one end, perhaps through a read error. The chain has TRBV19 and TRBJ2-2; D is unresolved. CDR3 length equals 15 residues. In germline, CDR1 is LNHDA, CDR2 SQIVND (reference sequence). The CDR3 nucleotides read TGTGCCAGTAATATACTCGCGGCGAACACCGGGGAGCTGTTTTTT. It codes for CASNILAANTGELFF.

This rearrangement joins TRBV29-1 to TRBJ2-2; D remains unclear. Trimming took off 3 bases at V and 0 bases at J, with 11 bases between the two ends. Germline CDR1 is SQVTM and CDR2 is ANQGSEA. The CDR3 spans 15 residues. The CDR3 region is CSVESSATNTGELFF. CDR3 in DNA: TGCAGCGTTGAGTCGTCAGCTACGAACACCGGGGAGCTGTTTTTT.

V gene TRBV12-3 or TRBV12-4 combines with J gene TRBJ1-1, with D perhaps TRBD1 (5 bases). The CDR3 contains 11 residues. V was pared by 7 bases and J by 6 bases, with 9 bases between. The CDR3 DNA sequence: TGTGCCAGCATCAAAGGGGCTGAAGCTTTCTTT. Protein sequence: CASIKGAEAFF.

V usage is TRBV3-1 and J usage is TRBJ2-5, with TRBD2 matching over 10 bases. Per the germline V gene, CDR1 is LGHDT and CDR2 is YNNKEL (reference sequence). The CDR3 is made up of 16 amino acids. V shed 0 bases, J shed 1 base, and the junction held 2 bases outside the gene matches. The CDR3: CASSQESSGGQETQYF. CDR3 bases: TGTGCCAGCAGCCAAGAGTCTAGCGGGGGCCAAGAGACCCAGTACTTC.

A remark on this clonotype: This clone may be a read error of a much larger clone one base away. The gene calls are TRBV6-5 and TRBJ2-7; TRBD2 aligns across 14 bases. The germline gives CDR1 MNHEY, CDR2 SVGAGI. V was clipped by 1 base and J by 3 bases; unmatched bases: 8. The CDR3 is 18 residues long. The CDR3 region has the DNA TGTGCCAGCAGTTACTTGACTAGCGGGAGGGCCGGGGACTACGAGCAGTACTTC. Protein: CASSYLTSGRAGDYEQYF.

As to this clonotype: One end of the junction varies from germline; a read error may be responsible. The J gene is TRBJ1-2, the V gene TRBV12-3 or TRBV12-4; weak D call: TRBD1 (5 bases). The length of the CDR3 is 14 residues. As DNA, the CDR3 is TGTGCCAGCAGGACCCTGGGGGGGAGCTATAGCTACACCTTC. It codes for CASRTLGGSYSYTF.